Listed below are T cell receptor beta chains from one sample, sequenced in a study of long-term antiretroviral therapy in people with HIV. The table came from immunoSEQ multiplex PCR; TCRdb's copy has only in-frame clones and leaves some out. The sample comprises some 30,000 clones, around nine tenths of which are singletons, and 3.6% rests with the top ten. Sequencing used unsorted PBMCs, obtained 1.8 years after starting antiretroviral therapy. These receptors were taken from a woman aged 18-29 years with HIV. The CDR3 runs from the conserved cysteine through the conserved F or W. Each record gives: clone size, J gene, V gene, D gene, CDR3 protein, CDR3 DNA. A D gene is named only where the DNA matches it firmly. Clone size is given for some rows only: seen once, a few or many times, or a class if the clone is expanded.

>-|TRBJ1-2|TRBV7-2|-
CASNLNGQLDYGYTF
TGTGCCAGCAACCTAAACGGACAGTTGGACTATGGCTACACCTTC
>-|TRBJ1-5|TRBV28|-
CASTPLGVAQPQHF
TGTGCCAGCACCCCGTTGGGGGTCGCTCAGCCCCAGCATTTT
>-|TRBJ1-5|TRBV7-2|-
CASSLEVAQPQHF
TGTGCCAGCAGCTTAGAGGTGGCTCAGCCCCAGCATTTT
>-|TRBJ1-4|TRBV27|-
CASSSGTFREKLFF
TGTGCCAGCAGTTCCGGGACCTTCCGTGAAAAACTGTTTTTT
>-|TRBJ2-5|TRBV5-1|-
CASSLAWGAQETQYF
TGCGCCAGCAGCTTGGCATGGGGAGCGCAAGAGACCCAGTACTTC
>-|TRBJ1-1|TRBV5-1|TRBD1
CASSLAGTAYTEAFF
TGCGCCAGCAGCTTGGCCGGGACAGCCTACACTGAAGCTTTCTTT
>once|TRBJ2-5|TRBV10-1|TRBD2
CASSEIGAGGIETQYF
TGCGCCAGCAGTGAGATTGGTGCGGGAGGGATAGAGACCCAGTACTTC
>-|TRBJ1-1|TRBV5-4|TRBD1
CASSWMTGAPEAFF
TGTGCCAGCAGCTGGATGACAGGGGCCCCTGAAGCTTTCTTT
>-|TRBJ2-3|TRBV6-5|TRBD2
CASSWTSGGVTDTQYF
TGTGCCAGCAGTTGGACTAGCGGGGGGGTCACGGATACGCAGTATTTT
>-|TRBJ2-5|TRBV28|TRBD1
CASSLEQGAGETQYF
TGTGCCAGCAGTTTGGAACAGGGGGCTGGGGAGACCCAGTACTTC
>-|TRBJ2-7|TRBV27|-
CASSSGLPVAYEQYF
TGTGCCAGCAGTTCCGGACTTCCGGTGGCCTACGAGCAGTACTTC
>-|TRBJ2-1|TRBV2|-
CASSGDGKDEQFF
TGTGCCAGCAGTGGGGACGGGAAGGATGAGCAGTTCTTC
>once|TRBJ2-7|TRBV5-1|-
CASSLTGSYEQYF
TGCGCCAGCAGCCTAACAGGTTCCTACGAGCAGTACTTC
>-|TRBJ2-7|TRBV21-1|-
CASRKSRTSGAYEQYF
TGTGCCAGCAGAAAAAGCCGGACTAGCGGTGCCTACGAGCAGTACTTC
>-|TRBJ2-7|TRBV28|-
CASSGALGRSSYEQYF
TGTGCCAGCAGTGGGGCACTGGGCAGGAGTTCCTACGAGCAGTACTTC
>-|TRBJ2-2|TRBV23-1|-
CASSRYGTGGELFF
TGCGCCAGCAGTCGATACGGGACGGGCGGGGAGCTGTTTTTT
>-|TRBJ1-1|TRBV5-4|-
CASSWGWDTEAFF
TGTGCCAGCAGTTGGGGGTGGGACACTGAAGCTTTCTTT
>-|TRBJ2-2|TRBV4-3|-
CASSQLGGVLGELFF
TGCGCCAGCAGCCAACTAGGGGGAGTGCTAGGGGAGCTGTTTTTT
>-|TRBJ2-7|TRBV4-3|TRBD2
CASSQEGSGREFGVEQYF
TGCGCCAGCAGCCAAGAAGGGAGCGGGAGAGAATTTGGAGTCGAGCAGTACTTC
>-|TRBJ2-7|TRBV14|TRBD1
CASSLRDRDYEQYF
TGTGCCAGCAGCCTCCGGGACAGGGACTACGAGCAGTACTTC
>-|TRBJ2-6|TRBV18|-
CASSLLQGTGSGANVLTF
TGTGCCAGCTCACTCTTACAGGGTACGGGTTCTGGGGCCAACGTCCTGACTTTC
>-|TRBJ1-3|TRBV6-1|-
CASSERQASSGNTIYF
TGTGCCAGCAGTGAAAGACAGGCTAGCTCTGGAAACACCATATATTTT
>-|TRBJ1-6|TRBV4-2|TRBD1
CASSTRPGQGSSPLHF
TGTGCCAGCAGCACTCGACCGGGACAGGGCAGTTCACCCCTCCACTTT
>-|TRBJ2-4|TRBV6-5|-
CASSSDDFLAKNIQYF
TGTGCCAGCAGTTCGGACGACTTCTTAGCCAAAAACATTCAGTACTTC
>-|TRBJ2-2|TRBV2|TRBD2
CASSLAGARYTGELFF
TGTGCCAGCAGTCTAGCGGGAGCGCGGTACACCGGGGAGCTGTTTTTT
>-|TRBJ2-7|TRBV2|-
CASGKGLEAYEQYF
TGTGCCAGCGGCAAGGGACTGGAAGCCTACGAGCAGTACTTC
>-|TRBJ2-1|TRBV27|TRBD2
CASSPPRLAGEVDEQFF
TGTGCCAGCAGTCCCCCAAGGCTAGCGGGAGAGGTCGATGAGCAGTTCTTC
>once|TRBJ2-6|TRBV19|-
CASSLGGGVGANVLTF
TGTGCCAGTAGTTTGGGTGGAGGGGTCGGGGCCAACGTCCTGACTTTC
>-|TRBJ1-1|TRBV28|-
CASSLEALSNTEAFF
TGTGCCAGCAGTTTAGAAGCTCTGAGTAACACTGAAGCTTTCTTT
>-|TRBJ2-7|TRBV28|-
CASSLSPDTYEQYF
TGTGCCAGCAGTTTATCGCCAGACACCTACGAGCAGTACTTC
>-|TRBJ2-1|TRBV15|TRBD2
CATSREETGRAFF
TGTGCCACCAGCAGGGAAGAAACCGGGAGGGCCTTCTTC
>-|TRBJ1-2|TRBV28|-
CASSLYEFRWNYGYTF
TGTGCCAGCAGTTTATACGAGTTTCGTTGGAACTATGGCTACACCTTC
>-|TRBJ1-3|TRBV7-2|-
CASSFSTGNTIYF
TGTGCCAGCAGCTTCAGTACTGGAAACACCATATATTTT
>-|TRBJ1-5|TRBV28|-
CASENSGTASRPQHF
TGTGCCAGCGAGAATTCAGGGACCGCGTCTCGGCCCCAGCATTTT
>-|TRBJ2-7|TRBV4-3|-
CASSPGTDTYEQYF
TGCGCCAGCAGCCCCGGGACGGATACCTACGAGCAGTACTTC
>-|TRBJ1-6|TRBV10-3|TRBD1
CAISESLTGGSSPLHF
TGTGCCATCAGTGAGTCCCTGACAGGGGGCAGTTCACCCCTCCACTTT
>-|TRBJ1-1|TRBV5-4|-
CASSLVGRATEAFF
TGTGCCAGCAGCCTTGTGGGCAGGGCCACTGAAGCTTTCTTT
>-|TRBJ2-2|TRBV6-1|TRBD2
CASSDTGGDKDTGELFF
TGTGCCAGCAGTGACACGGGAGGGGATAAGGACACCGGGGAGCTGTTTTTT
>-|TRBJ2-1|TRBV5-4|-
CASSLSPYNEQFF
TGTGCCAGCAGCTTGTCGCCCTACAATGAGCAGTTCTTC
>-|TRBJ2-7|TRBV28|-
CASSLYSYEQYF
TGTGCCAGCAGCCTTTACTCCTACGAGCAGTACTTC
>-|TRBJ2-5|TRBV4-3|-
CASSQDPGGALQYF
TGCGCCAGCAGCCAAGATCCCGGGGGTGCCCTCCAGTACTTC
>-|TRBJ2-3|TRBV6-5|-
CASSYNSPTDTQYF
TGTGCCAGCAGTTACAACTCCCCGACAGATACGCAGTATTTT
>-|TRBJ2-7|TRBV19|-
CASSFGPSYEQYF
TGTGCCAGTAGTTTCGGGCCCTCCTACGAGCAGTACTTC